These T cell receptor beta chains were read from a single sample in a study of cytomegalovirus exposure and HLA in healthy donors. Clones were read by immunoSEQ multiplex PCR, and TCRdb kept only the in-frame ones, dropping some. Here the sample table reports 130,000 to 150,000 clones. Sequencing was carried out using PBMCs. Receptors originate from a woman between 45 and 60 years old in good health and CMV-seronegative. The CDR3 runs from the conserved cysteine through the conserved F or W. Each record gives: D gene, V gene, J gene, CDR3 DNA, CDR3 protein. The D gene is left open where the match is weak.

TRBD2	TRBV7-9	TRBJ2-1	TGTGCCAGCAGCCGACTAGCGGGGGGATCCTACAATGAGCAGTTCTTC	CASSRLAGGSYNEQFF
NA	TRBV4-1	TRBJ2-7	TGCGCCAGCAGCCAAGAAGCAGCGAATTTCTACGAGCAGTACTTC	CASSQEAANFYEQYF
TRBD2	TRBV28	TRBJ2-7	TGTGCCAGCACCGGGAGGAATAGAGGCGAGCAGTACTTC	CASTGRNRGEQYF
TRBD1	TRBV6-1	TRBJ2-7	TGTGCCAGCAGTGAAAGTTCAGGGACAGGGGTGAAGCAGTACTTC	CASSESSGTGVKQYF
NA	TRBV15	TRBJ2-7	TGTGCCACCAGCAGGCGGGTGTCACCGTACGAGCAGTACTTC	CATSRRVSPYEQYF
NA	TRBV4-1	TRBJ2-7	TGCGCCAGCAGCTATCCGGGACATGCCTACGAGCAGTACTTC	CASSYPGHAYEQYF
TRBD1	TRBV27	TRBJ2-7	TGTGCCAGCAGTCGAAGGACAGGCGAGCAGTACTTC	CASSRRTGEQYF
TRBD2	TRBV7-6	TRBJ2-2	TGTGCCAGCAGCTTGCTAGCGGTGAACACCGGGGAGCTGTTTTTT	CASSLLAVNTGELFF
TRBD1	TRBV5-6	TRBJ2-7	TGTGCCAGCAGCTTGGGTCCCCAAGGGGGCATAGGGTACGAGCAGTACTTC	CASSLGPQGGIGYEQYF
NA	TRBV18	TRBJ2-3	TGTGCCAGCTCACTTACGACTGAAAACACAGATACGCAGTATTTT	CASSLTTENTDTQYF